Sequencing of this TCR beta chain was carried out in a study of T cells in Graves' hyperthyroidism and ophthalmopathy. RNA transcripts served as the template for amplifying TCR beta CDR3 regions. HTBI primers were the set used in a first-round RT-PCR of the TCR CDR3. A single record per CDR3 protein comes from TCRdb applying MiXCR to the multiplex PCR reads. The data hold roughly 380,000 distinct CDR3 sequences, with approximately 13% observed a single time. The CDR3 extends over 13 amino acids. The V end lost 3 bases, the J end lost 9 bases, and 15 bases lay between the germline ends. The germline V gene has CDR1 DFQATT and CDR2 SNEGSKA (reference sequence). Study-wide results and limits: Most thyroid clonotypes expanded above 0.001 appeared in blood too.

On this clonotype: Its target is unknown. A much bigger clone sits one base away, suggesting this may be a read error.

The chain recombines TRBV20-1 with TRBJ2-1, with D uncertain. The sample was blood. The sequence derives from a man aged 30 to 39 with Graves' hyperthyroidism that later progressed to Graves' ophthalmopathy. CDR3 in amino acids: CSASPQLHSEQFF. CDR3 DNA sequence: TGCAGTGCTAGTCCTCAGTTACACAGTGAGCAGTTCTTC.